These 22 T cell receptor beta chains came from one sample sequenced in a study of T cell responses to AZD1222 COVID-19 vaccine. The table came from immunoSEQ multiplex PCR; TCRdb's copy has only in-frame clones and leaves some out. Of approximately 60,000 clones listed, approximately 84% are singletons. The sample was peripheral blood, taken on day 0 of AZD1222 vaccination. These receptors were obtained from an adult in good health.

The chain joins TRBV9 to TRBJ2-1, with 7 bases fitting TRBD2. V trimming: 2 bases; J trimming: 9 bases; junction bases outside the gene matches: 8. The CDR3 is 14 residues long. Germline CDR1 is SGDLS and CDR2 is YYNGEE. Here the CDR3 reads CASSVASGGGEQFF. CDR3 coding DNA: TGTGCCAGCAGCGTCGCGTCGGGAGGTGGTGAGCAGTTCTTC.

DNA of the CDR3: TGCAGCGTTGAATTGGGGACAGGGGGGATGAACACTGAAGCTTTCTTT. It translates to CSVELGTGGMNTEAFF. J is TRBJ1-1 and V is TRBV29-1, with 11 bases lining up with TRBD1. CDR1 SQVTM and CDR2 ANQGSEA come from the germline V gene. V shed 2 bases, J shed 0 bases, and the junction held 5 bases outside the gene matches. The CDR3 loop spans 16 amino acids. Full variable domain (rest looked up from reference TRBV29-1 and TRBJ1-1): SAVISQKPSRDICQRGTSLTIQCQVDSQVTMMFWYRQQPGQSLTLIATANQGSEATYESGFVIDKFPISRPNLTFSTLTVSNMSPEDSSIYLCSVELGTGGMNTEAFFGQGTRLTVV.

V is TRBV6-5 and J is TRBJ1-1; D call uncertain. Germline CDR1 and CDR2: MNHEY and SVGAGI. The CDR3 loop spans 11 amino acids. V was trimmed by 7 bases and J by 11 bases, leaving 14 bases between them. CDR3 amino acids: CASIEGVMAFF. The DNA for the CDR3 is TGTGCCAGCATCGAAGGAGTCATGGCTTTCTTT.

In its sample, this clone was seen a few times. The chain carries TRBV4-1 and TRBJ1-2; 9 nucleotides match TRBD1. V was clipped by 3 bases and J by 5 bases; unmatched bases: 7. From germline, CDR1 is MGHRA and CDR2 YSYEKL. This CDR3 has 15 amino acids. CDR3 DNA: TGCGCCAGCAGCCAGGTACAGGGGGCTTGGTATGGCTACACCTTC. It codes for CASSQVQGAWYGYTF.

This clone was seen only once. The rearrangement joins TRBV13 to TRBJ1-6; the match to TRBD1 covers 9 bases. CDR3 length: 15 residues. The V segment lost 4 bases and the J segment 7 bases; nucleotides outside the gene matches: 5. The germline CDR1 and CDR2 sequences are PRHDT and FYEKMQ (reference sequence). The CDR3 loop reads CASSSATGGNSPLHF. In nucleotides, the CDR3 is TGTGCCAGCAGCTCAGCGACAGGGGGAAATTCACCCCTCCACTTT.

The chain has TRBV11-2 and TRBJ2-7, with D uncertain. Germline V gene lookup returns CDR1 SGHAT and CDR2 FQNNGV. The CDR3 runs 13 residues. Trimming took 4 bases from V and 2 from J, leaving 9 bases between them. CDR3 protein: CASSSGDPYEQYF. The CDR3 region has the DNA TGTGCCAGCAGCTCAGGTGATCCCTACGAGCAGTACTTC.

The chain couples TRBV28 to TRBJ1-1; unclear D gene. From germline, CDR1 is MDHEN and CDR2 SYDVKM. CDR3 length: 12 residues. V was shortened by 6 bases and J by 1 base, with 6 bases between the two germline ends. CDR3 loop: CASRWANTEAFF. The CDR3 coding sequence is TGTGCCAGCAGGTGGGCGAACACTGAAGCTTTCTTT. Supplemented by reference TRBV28 and TRBJ1-1, the full variable domain reads DVKVTQSSRYLVKRTGEKVFLECVQDMDHENMFWYRQDPGLGLRLIYFSYDVKMKEKGDIPEGYSVSREKKERFSLILESASTNQTSMYLCASRWANTEAFFGQGTRLTVV.

The V gene is TRBV19, the J gene TRBJ1-1; no clear D. Germline lookup yields CDR1 LNHDA and CDR2 SQIVND (reference sequence). The CDR3 loop spans 12 amino acids. V gave up 5 bases and J gave up 1 base, with 5 bases separating them. The CDR3 DNA is TGTGCCAGTAGTGTACAGAACACTGAAGCTTTCTTT. This encodes CASSVQNTEAFF.

The chain couples TRBV2 to TRBJ1-5, with a tentative D call TRBD1 (6 bases). This CDR3 region has 15 residues. Germline loops: CDR1 SNHLY, CDR2 FYNNEI. V shed 2 bases and J shed 3 bases, with 11 bases lying between them. In DNA form, the CDR3 reads TGTGCCAGCAGTGAATGGGGGGCCACCAATCAGCCCCAGCATTTT. This encodes CASSEWGATNQPQHF.

The CDR3 sequence is CASSYSSDYSNQPQHF. The CDR3 DNA reads TGTGCCAGCAGTTACTCTTCTGACTATAGCAATCAGCCCCAGCATTTT. The chain is built from TRBV6-5 and TRBJ1-5; D is unresolved. Germline V gene sequence: CDR1 MNHEY, CDR2 SVGAGI. Trimming pared 0 bases from V and 0 bases from J, leaving 9 bases between. This CDR3 has 16 residues.

The chain uses TRBV7-8 and TRBJ2-1; possibly TRBD2 for D (6 bases). Per the germline V gene, CDR1 is SGHVS and CDR2 is FQNEAQ. CDR3 length: 17 residues. V gave up 5 bases and J gave up 5 bases, with 22 bases separating them. The CDR3: CASSPVRIAAHNNEQFF. The CDR3, as DNA: TGTGCCAGCAGCCCCGTACGAATAGCGGCCCATAACAATGAGCAGTTCTTC.

The chain carries TRBV7-2 and TRBJ1-3, with TRBD1 identical over 7 bases. The CDR3 consists of 17 residues. With 2 bases clipped from V and 0 bases from J, the junction kept 7 bases outside the gene matches. Per the germline V gene, CDR1 is SGHTA and CDR2 is FQGNSA. CDR3 sequence: CASSLSEGAYSGNTIYF. The CDR3 region has the DNA TGTGCCAGCAGCTTAAGTGAGGGGGCTTACTCTGGAAACACCATATATTTT.

The rearrangement uses TRBV28 and TRBJ2-1; 12 bases line up with TRBD2. CDR1 MDHEN and CDR2 SYDVKM come from the germline V gene. The V segment lost 6 bases and the J segment 9 bases; nucleotides outside the gene matches: 12. The CDR3 covers 16 residues. The chain's CDR3 is CASSPQLAGGQTEQFF. CDR3 bases: TGTGCCAGCAGCCCCCAACTAGCGGGAGGACAAACTGAGCAGTTCTTC.

The V gene is TRBV4-2, the J gene TRBJ1-1; D unclear. The V gene lost 0 bases and the J gene lost 11 bases, with 13 bases spanning the gap. CDR1 is LGHNA, CDR2 YNFKEQ, per germline. The CDR3 spans 13 residues. As DNA, the CDR3 is TGTGCCAGCAGCCAAGAGACACAGAGAGGGGCTTTCTTT. Amino acid sequence: CASSQETQRGAFF.

The gene calls are TRBV6-5 and TRBJ1-2, with D perhaps matching TRBD1 (5 bases). The CDR3 sequence is 14 residues long. Germline assignment: CDR1 MNHEY and CDR2 SVGAGI. Trimming took 2 bases from V and 7 from J, leaving 14 bases between them. This chain's CDR3 is CASSYGQGLVGYTF. In nucleotides, the CDR3 is TGTGCCAGCAGTTACGGGCAGGGTCTGGTTGGCTACACCTTC.

The chain carries TRBV7-2 and TRBJ2-5; the D gene is possibly TRBD2 (6 bases). The CDR3 contains 16 residues. Per germline, CDR1 SGHTA and CDR2 FQGNSA. V was trimmed by 2 bases and J by 5 bases, leaving 18 bases between them. The CDR3 coding sequence is TGTGCCAGCAGCTTAATTTCACTAGCCCTCCCCGAGACCCAGTACTTC. This translates into CASSLISLALPETQYF.

The chain joins TRBV2 to TRBJ1-6, with 11 bases matching TRBD1. The CDR3 runs 15 residues. The germline V gene encodes CDR1 SNHLY and CDR2 FYNNEI. Trimming removed 5 bases from V and 9 bases from J; junction bases left unmatched: 6. The CDR3 region has the DNA TGTGCCAGCAGTACCCGGACAGGGGGCAGTTCACCCCTCCACTTT. As protein: CASSTRTGGSSPLHF.

Here the CDR3 DNA reads TGTGCCAGCAGCTTAGGGACTAGCGGGAGGACAGATACGCAGTATTTT. Its protein is CASSLGTSGRTDTQYF. The chain is built from TRBV11-3 and TRBJ2-3; 14 nucleotides match TRBD2. The CDR3 sequence is 16 residues long. CDR1 and CDR2 (germline): SGHNT, YENEEA. J was trimmed by 3 bases and V by 1 base; bases with no gene match: 0.

This chain links TRBV7-3 with TRBJ2-3, with D possibly matching TRBD2 (6 bases). The CDR3 has 13 amino acids. Trimming pared 2 bases from V and 6 bases from J, leaving 9 bases between. Germline CDR1 SGHTA, CDR2 FQGTGA. CDR3 nucleotide sequence: TGTGCCAGCAGCTTAGGGAGGTGGGATACGCAGTATTTT. Residues: CASSLGRWDTQYF.

This clone was counted only a few times. The rearrangement joins TRBV29-1 to TRBJ2-1; 10 nucleotides match TRBD2. J lost 0 bases, V lost 5 bases, and 7 bases had no gene match. This CDR3 is built from 16 residues. The germline gives CDR1 SQVTM, CDR2 ANQGSEA. The CDR3 nucleotides read TGCAGCGTTTCGGCTAGCGGGAGTGGCTCCTACAATGAGCAGTTCTTC. This sequence encodes CSVSASGSGSYNEQFF.

This clone has just a few counts. This chain connects TRBV10-3 to TRBJ2-4; 8 positions agree with TRBD1. Germline V gene lookup returns CDR1 ENHRY and CDR2 SYGVKD. CDR3 length: 16 residues. The V segment lost 0 bases and the J segment 2 bases; nucleotides outside the gene matches: 3. The CDR3 spells CAISESGQETKNIQYF. CDR3 DNA sequence: TGTGCCATCAGTGAGTCGGGACAGGAAACCAAAAACATTCAGTACTTC.

The chain carries TRBV19 and TRBJ2-7; tentatively, D is TRBD1 or TRBD2 (5 bases each). The germline V gene has CDR1 LNHDA and CDR2 SQIVND (reference sequence). CDR3 length: 15 amino acids. Trimming left V 2 bases short and J 1 base short, with 12 bases between. As DNA, the CDR3 is TGTGCCAGTAGTATAAGCTCCGGGACGTCCTACGAGCAGTACTTC. As protein: CASSISSGTSYEQYF.